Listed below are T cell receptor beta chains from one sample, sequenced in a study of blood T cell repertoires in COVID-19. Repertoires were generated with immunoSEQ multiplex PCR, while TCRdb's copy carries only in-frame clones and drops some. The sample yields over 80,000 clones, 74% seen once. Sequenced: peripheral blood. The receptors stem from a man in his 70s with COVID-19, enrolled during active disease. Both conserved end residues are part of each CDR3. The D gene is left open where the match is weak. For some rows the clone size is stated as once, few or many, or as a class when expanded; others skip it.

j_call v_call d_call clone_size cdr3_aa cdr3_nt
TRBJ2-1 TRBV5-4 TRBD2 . CASSPGLAAYNEQFF TGTGCCAGCAGCCCGGGACTAGCAGCCTACAATGAGCAGTTCTTC
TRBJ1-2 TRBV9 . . CASSVAGYGYTF TGTGCCAGCAGCGTAGCAGGATACGGCTACACCTTC
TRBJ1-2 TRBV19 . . CASRKQGEGGYTF TGTGCCAGTAGGAAACAGGGAGAGGGCGGCTACACCTTC
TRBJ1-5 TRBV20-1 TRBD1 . CSATDRVQPQHF TGCAGTGCTACTGACAGGGTTCAGCCCCAGCATTTT
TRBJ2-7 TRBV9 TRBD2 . CASSAQGASGTYEQYF TGTGCCAGCAGCGCCCAAGGGGCTAGCGGGACCTACGAGCAGTACTTC
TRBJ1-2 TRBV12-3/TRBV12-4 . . CASSQGQIYGYTF TGTGCCAGCAGTCAAGGACAGATCTATGGCTACACCTTC
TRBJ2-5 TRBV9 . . CASSVGQQETQYF TGTGCCAGCAGCGTAGGGCAACAAGAGACCCAGTACTTC
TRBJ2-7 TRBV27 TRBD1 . CASSWDRNYEQYF TGTGCCAGCAGTTGGGACAGAAACTACGAGCAGTACTTC
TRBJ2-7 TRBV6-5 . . CASYSPGDEQYF TGTGCCAGCTATTCCCCAGGGGACGAGCAGTACTTC
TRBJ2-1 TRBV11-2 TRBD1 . CASRRDRNNEQFF TGTGCCAGCAGAAGGGACAGGAACAATGAGCAGTTCTTC
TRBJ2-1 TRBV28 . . CASSLLGKAANEQFF TGTGCCAGCAGTTTATTGGGAAAAGCGGCAAATGAGCAGTTCTTC
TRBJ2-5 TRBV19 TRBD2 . CASSIVGSGIGETQYF TGTGCCAGTAGTATAGTTGGTAGCGGGATCGGTGAGACCCAGTACTTC
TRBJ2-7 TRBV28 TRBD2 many CASSPGQGATSGRGIYEQYF TGTGCCAGCAGTCCAGGACAGGGGGCCACTAGCGGGAGGGGCATCTACGAGCAGTACTTC
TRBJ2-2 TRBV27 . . CASSLGAFSGELFF TGTGCCAGCAGTTTAGGGGCTTTTAGCGGGGAGCTGTTTTTT
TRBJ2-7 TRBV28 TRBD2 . CASSPGAGVVRYEQYF TGTGCCAGCAGTCCCGGGGCGGGAGTTGTTCGGTACGAGCAGTACTTC
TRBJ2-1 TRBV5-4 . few CASSGSGISYNEQFF TGTGCCAGCAGCGGGAGCGGCATCTCCTACAATGAGCAGTTCTTC
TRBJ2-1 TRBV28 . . CASRSFDGAYNEQFF TGTGCCAGCAGAAGTTTTGACGGGGCCTACAATGAGCAGTTCTTC
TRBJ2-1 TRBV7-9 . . CASSLAGSRFGEQFF TGTGCCAGCAGCTTGGCAGGGTCGAGGTTCGGTGAGCAGTTCTTC
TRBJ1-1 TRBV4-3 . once CASSQDGGVLEAFF TGCGCCAGCAGCCAAGACGGGGGGGTCCTTGAAGCTTTCTTT
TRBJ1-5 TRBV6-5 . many CASRPNRVAHQPQHF TGTGCCAGCAGACCGAACAGGGTCGCCCATCAGCCCCAGCATTTT
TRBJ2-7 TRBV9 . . CASSLGPRQESYEQYF TGTGCCAGCAGCCTAGGCCCCAGGCAAGAATCCTACGAGCAGTACTTC
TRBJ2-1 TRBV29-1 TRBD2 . CSSGTSVPREFF TGCAGCTCCGGGACTAGCGTACCACGAGAGTTCTTC
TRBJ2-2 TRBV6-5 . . CASSLLGGKTGELFF TGTGCCAGCAGTCTACTAGGGGGAAAAACCGGGGAGCTGTTTTTT
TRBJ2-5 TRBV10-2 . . CAKPQETQYF TGCGCCAAGCCCCAAGAGACCCAGTACTTC
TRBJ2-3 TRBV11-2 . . CASSLGGSQYTDTQYF TGTGCCAGCAGCTTAGGTGGCTCCCAATACACAGATACGCAGTATTTT
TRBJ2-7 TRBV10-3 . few CAISLRTSEVLGEQYF TGTGCCATCAGCCTAAGAACGTCGGAGGTCCTCGGGGAGCAGTACTTC
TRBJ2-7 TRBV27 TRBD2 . CASRTYGGRASYEQYF TGTGCCAGCAGAACGTACGGCGGGAGGGCCTCCTACGAGCAGTACTTC
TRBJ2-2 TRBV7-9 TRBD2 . CASSGPGAAGVTGELFF TGTGCCAGCAGCGGCCCGGGGGCAGCGGGAGTAACCGGGGAGCTGTTTTTT
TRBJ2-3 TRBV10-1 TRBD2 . CASSESRDDLAGGTTDTQYF TGCGCCAGCAGTGAGTCGAGGGACGACCTAGCGGGAGGGACCACAGATACGCAGTATTTT